The rows below give T cell receptor beta chains drawn from one sample of a study of identical twins. From the 5' RACE reads, TCRdb called clonotypes with MiXCR, one entry per CDR3 protein. Of around 1.7 million distinct CDR3 sequences listed, roughly a third are singletons. The sequenced sample was cord blood. These receptors were taken from a newborn girl in good health. The CDR3 runs from the conserved cysteine through the conserved F or W. D genes are given only for firm matches. Part of the rows lack a size; the others show once, few, many or a class for expanded clones.

16,-,TRBV14,-,TRBJ2-1,TGTGCCAGCAGCCAACAACCGGGACTCCTTTACAATGAGCAGTTCTTC,CASSQQPGLLYNEQFF
17,few,TRBV25-1,TRBD2,TRBJ2-7,TGTGCCAGCAGTGATAGTAACGGGGGGTTTAGCTCCTACGAGCAGTACTTC,CASSDSNGGFSSYEQYF
16,few,TRBV7-2,-,TRBJ2-1,TGTGCCAGCAGCTTACCAGGTCTAGTTAACGGCAATGAGCAGTTCTTC,CASSLPGLVNGNEQFF
13,-,TRBV19,-,TRBJ2-7,TGTGCCAGTAGTATTGGAACGCGCCACGAGCAGTACTTC,CASSIGTRHEQYF
15,-,TRBV12-3/TRBV12-4,-,TRBJ2-7,TGTGCCAGCAGTTTATACCGGGAGTATACCTACGAGCAGTACTTC,CASSLYREYTYEQYF
19,few,TRBV6-2/TRBV6-3,-,TRBJ2-7,TGTGCCAGCAGAAAAAATACAGGGATGAGAACGGGAGGCCGCTACGAGCAGTACTTC,CASRKNTGMRTGGRYEQYF
15,many,TRBV5-1,-,TRBJ2-1,TGCGCCAGCAGCTTGAATCGGGGGATCTACAATGAGCAGTTCTTC,CASSLNRGIYNEQFF
16,-,TRBV4-1,-,TRBJ1-2,TGCGCCAGCAGCCAAGGTTGGGTCACGTTGAACTATGGCTACACCTTC,CASSQGWVTLNYGYTF
15,-,TRBV2,-,TRBJ1-5,TGTGCCAGCAGTTTCTCAACAGGCCCCAATCAGCCCCAGCATTTT,CASSFSTGPNQPQHF
15,few,TRBV20-1,-,TRBJ1-2,TGCAGTGCTAGAGATGCGGCAGCCCTTAACTATGGCTACACCTTC,CSARDAAALNYGYTF
14,-,TRBV5-1,-,TRBJ2-1,TGCGCCAGCAGCTTGGCCCTAACACACAATGAGCAGTTCTTC,CASSLALTHNEQFF
17,-,TRBV5-1,TRBD1,TRBJ1-6,TGCGCCAGCAGCTTGTCAACGACAGGGACCTTGGGTTCACCCCCCCACTTT,CASSLSTTGTLGSPPHF
15,few,TRBV12-3/TRBV12-4,TRBD1,TRBJ2-7,TGTGCCAGCAGTTATTCGGGACAGGGAGGCCACGAGCAGTACTTC,CASSYSGQGGHEQYF
16,few,TRBV12-5,-,TRBJ2-2,TGTGCTAGTGGTTTTTTCCGGGGGACGAACACCGGGGAGCTGTTTTTT,CASGFFRGTNTGELFF
13,few,TRBV20-1,TRBD2,TRBJ2-7,TGCAGTGCTAGAGCGGGAGGTGAAGCCGAGCAGTACTTC,CSARAGGEAEQYF
15,-,TRBV3-1,TRBD1,TRBJ2-3,TGTGCCAGCAGCCCGCGGGACAGGGGGCAACATACGCAGTATTTT,CASSPRDRGQHTQYF
13,-,TRBV29-1,-,TRBJ1-2,TGCAGCGTTGGGACGGGGGAGTGGTATGGCTACACCTTC,CSVGTGEWYGYTF
16,few,TRBV10-3,-,TRBJ2-7,TGTGCCATCAGTGAGGGGGGAAGCGCGAGCTCCTACGAGCAGTACTTC,CAISEGGSASSYEQYF
14,-,TRBV24-1,-,TRBJ1-5,TGTGCCACCAGTGATCGGTATAGCAATCAGCCCCAGCATTTT,CATSDRYSNQPQHF
12,-,TRBV5-1,-,TRBJ2-4,TGCGCCAGCAGCTTAGCGGAGGACATTCAGTACTTC,CASSLAEDIQYF
11,-,TRBV28,-,TRBJ1-2,TGTGCCAGCAGTAACAGGGCTGGCTACACCTTC,CASSNRAGYTF
17,few,TRBV11-2,TRBD2,TRBJ2-1,TGTGCCAGCAGCCTACGGACTAGCGGGGGGTTCTACAATGAGCAGTTCTTC,CASSLRTSGGFYNEQFF
16,-,TRBV20-1,-,TRBJ2-7,TGCAGTGCCCTCCATCACGGTCAAGGAGGGATATACGAGCAGTACTTC,CSALHHGQGGIYEQYF
16,-,TRBV6-1,-,TRBJ1-3,TGTGCCAGCAGTGAATCGAGGGCCTGGTGGGGAAACACCATATATTTT,CASSESRAWWGNTIYF
14,-,TRBV4-2,-,TRBJ1-5,TGTGCCAGCGGCCAAGCAGGGCGAGGTCAGCCCCAGCATTTT,CASGQAGRGQPQHF
15,few,TRBV12-3/TRBV12-4,-,TRBJ2-7,TGTGCCAGCAGTTTGAGACCAACGACCAACTACGAGCAGTACTTC,CASSLRPTTNYEQYF
14,-,TRBV27,-,TRBJ2-5,TGTGCCAGCCATCGGGGTCATTGTCAAGAGACCCAGTACTTC,CASHRGHCQETQYF
13,few,TRBV11-2,-,TRBJ2-3,TGTGCCAGCAGCCCTACCGAACAGGGAACGCAGTATTTT,CASSPTEQGTQYF
17,few,TRBV20-1,TRBD1,TRBJ1-4,TGCAGACAGCAAAATGTGCGGAATGACAGGGGGCTTGAAAAACTGTTTTTT,CRQQNVRNDRGLEKLFF
16,-,TRBV7-2,-,TRBJ2-3,TGTGCCAGCAGCGAAGGAGTGATTCCCCCCACAGATACGCAGTATTTT,CASSEGVIPPTDTQYF
13,-,TRBV14,-,TRBJ1-1,TGTGCCAGCAGCCAAGCTGGGGTACGTGAAGCTTTCTTT,CASSQAGVREAFF
13,-,TRBV27,-,TRBJ1-2,TGTGCCAGCAGACCAGACAGTCGTGGAGGCTACACCTTC,CASRPDSRGGYTF